This paragraph reports one TCR beta chain. Its specificity is not known. The genes are named according to mouse. The read halts 1 residue ahead of the CDR3 end, with the missing end drawn from the germline J gene. Time point described: mouse harvest day 14 after allogeneic transplant. Tail vein injection delivered 10^7 T-cell-depleted bone marrow cells and 10^6 splenic CD5+ T cells. Tissues came from B6→BALB/c major-mismatch GVHD mice at day 7 or 14. The record originates from a study of tissue T cells after allogeneic stem cell transplantation. The study, taken as a whole, reports: Alloreactivity or antigen specificity of tissue TCRs was not determined; some clones might be host cells.

Clones were sequenced by immunoSEQ multiplex PCR, and TCRdb holds only the in-frame ones, with some missing. The table lists several thousand clones, almost 40% of them singletons. V lost 4 bases, J lost 1 base, and 5 bases stayed unmatched. The germline CDR1 and CDR2 sequences are GKSSPN and SITVG. CDR3 length: 16 amino acids. The sequencing sample was made of gut tissue. The TCR sequence derives from a female BALB/c mouse given C57BL/6 T cells with graft-versus-host disease after an allogeneic hematopoietic cell transplant. The J gene is TRBJ1-6, the V gene TRBV31; 9 nucleotides agree with TRBD1. TRBJ1-6 is reported as an ORF; its role is uncertain. The DNA read from the CDR3 is TGTGCCTGGACCCAAGGACAGGGGTCCTATAATTCGCCCCTCTAC. Amino acids: CAWTQGQGSYNSPLY. From start to end, the CDR3 is CAWTQGQGSYNSPLYF.